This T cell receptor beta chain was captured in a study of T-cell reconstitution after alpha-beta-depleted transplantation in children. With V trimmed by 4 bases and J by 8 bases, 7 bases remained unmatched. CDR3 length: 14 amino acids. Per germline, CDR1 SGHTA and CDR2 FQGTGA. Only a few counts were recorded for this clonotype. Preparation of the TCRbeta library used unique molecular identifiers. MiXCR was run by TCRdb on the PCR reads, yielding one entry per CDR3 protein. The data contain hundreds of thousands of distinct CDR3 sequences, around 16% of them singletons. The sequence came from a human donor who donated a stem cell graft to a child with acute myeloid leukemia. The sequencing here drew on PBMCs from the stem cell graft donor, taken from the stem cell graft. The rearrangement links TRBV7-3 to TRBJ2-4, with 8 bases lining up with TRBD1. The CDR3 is CASSSRGLGDIQYF. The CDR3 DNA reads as TGTGCCAGCAGCTCCAGGGGGCTCGGGGACATTCAGTACTTC.